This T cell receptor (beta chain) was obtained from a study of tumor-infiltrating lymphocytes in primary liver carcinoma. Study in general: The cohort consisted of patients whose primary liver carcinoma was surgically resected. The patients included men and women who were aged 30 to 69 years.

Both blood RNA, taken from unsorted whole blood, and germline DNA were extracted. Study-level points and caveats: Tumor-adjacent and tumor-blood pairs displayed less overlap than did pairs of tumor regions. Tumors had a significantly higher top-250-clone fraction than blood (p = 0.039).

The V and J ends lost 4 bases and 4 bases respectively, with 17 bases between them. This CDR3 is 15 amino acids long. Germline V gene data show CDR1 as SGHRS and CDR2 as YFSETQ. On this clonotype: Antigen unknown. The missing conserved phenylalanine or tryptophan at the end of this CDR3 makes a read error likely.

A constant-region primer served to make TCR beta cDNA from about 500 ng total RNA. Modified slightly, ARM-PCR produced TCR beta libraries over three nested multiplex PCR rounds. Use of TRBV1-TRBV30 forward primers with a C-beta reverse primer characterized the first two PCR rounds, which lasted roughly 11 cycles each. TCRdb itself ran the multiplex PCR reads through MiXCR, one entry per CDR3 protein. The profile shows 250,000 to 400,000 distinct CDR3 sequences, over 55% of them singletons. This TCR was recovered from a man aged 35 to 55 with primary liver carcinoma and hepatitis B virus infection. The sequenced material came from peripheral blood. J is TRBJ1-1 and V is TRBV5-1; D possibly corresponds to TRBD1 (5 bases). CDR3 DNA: TGCGCCAGCAGCCCCAGAGGGACCGAGGGCACTGAAGCTTTCTCT. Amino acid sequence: CASSPRGTEGTEAFS.